The 20 T cell receptor beta chains below all came from one sample that was sequenced in a study of beta chain features in type 1 diabetes. Sequenced material consisted of expressed TCRB transcripts (all of the isolated RNA was reverse transcribed). Method: immunoSEQ multiplex PCR; TCRdb's copy keeps in-frame clones and lacks some. The table shows about 710,000 clones, with about 14% occurring only once. Notes on the study in general: When Type 1 diabetes patients were examined, their TCRB CDR3s proved moderately but significantly shorter in all four CD4+ subsets.

No antigen has been assigned to these receptors. The sequencing input was naive CD4+ T cells from blood. These receptors were taken from a man younger than 35 with type 1 diabetes.

V is TRBV5-1 and J is TRBJ2-2, with unresolved D. The length of the CDR3 is 15 residues. In germline, CDR1 is SGHRS, CDR2 YFSETQ. V shed 6 bases and J shed 2 bases, with 14 bases lying between them. This CDR3 is CASTEGHRNTGELFF. Written as DNA, the CDR3 is TGCGCCAGCACCGAAGGGCACAGAAACACCGGGGAGCTGTTTTTT.

The chain is built from TRBV4-2 and TRBJ2-7, with 9 bases identical to TRBD2. This CDR3 is 15 amino acids long. J lost 4 bases, V lost 2 bases, and 6 bases had no gene match. Germline V gene data show CDR1 as LGHNA and CDR2 as YNFKEQ. Written as DNA, the CDR3 is TGTGCCAGCAGCCAACCGGGACTAGCATCTTACGAGCAGTACTTC. It encodes CASSQPGLASYEQYF.

The genes are TRBV19 and TRBJ1-1, with D uncertain. This CDR3 spans 13 amino acids. Trimming left V 6 bases short and J 1 base short, with 9 bases between. Germline CDR1 reads LNHDA; CDR2 reads SQIVND (reference sequence). As DNA, the CDR3 is TGTGCCAGTAGGCCCGTCCGGAACACTGAAGCTTTCTTT. This gives the protein CASRPVRNTEAFF. The variable domain in full, with the rest retrieved from reference TRBV19 and TRBJ1-1, is DGGITQSPKYLFRKEGQNVTLSCEQNLNHDAMYWYRQDPGQGLRLIYYSQIVNDFQKGDIAEGYSVSREKKESFPLTVTSAQKNPTAFYLCASRPVRNTEAFFGQGTRLTVV.

This clone was seen more than once but under ten times. The rearrangement uses TRBV28 and TRBJ2-4; D unclear. This CDR3 is built from 16 residues. Germline V lookup: CDR1 MDHEN, CDR2 SYDVKM. V lost 11 bases and J 3 bases, leaving 23 bases between the germline ends. The CDR3 loop reads CASGGAGDTFKNIQYF. In DNA, the CDR3 is TGTGCCTCTGGCGGCGCAGGAGATACTTTCAAAAACATTCAGTACTTC.

This clone turned up a few times. The rearrangement links TRBV18 to TRBJ2-1; maybe TRBD1 (5 bases). V lost 5 bases and J lost 5, with 10 bases in between. CDR3 length equals 13 residues. Germline V gene data show CDR1 as KGHSH and CDR2 as LQKENI. CDR3 protein: CASSSTADNEQFF. CDR3 DNA: TGTGCCAGCTCATCGACAGCCGACAATGAGCAGTTCTTC.

This clone occurred a few times. The chain couples TRBV30 to TRBJ2-7, with D tentatively TRBD2 (6 bases). This CDR3 has 15 amino acids. Germline CDR1 reads GTSNPN; CDR2 reads SVGIG (reference sequence). The V gene lost 7 bases and the J gene lost 0 bases, with 19 bases spanning the gap. Here the CDR3 DNA reads TGTGCCTTCTCCCCCGGGGAGCGGGTCTCCTACGAGCAGTACTTC. Translation gives CAFSPGERVSYEQYF.

This clone was counted a few times. The chain employs TRBV19 and TRBJ2-1, with 8 bases that match TRBD1. The germline CDR1 and CDR2 sequences are LNHDA and SQIVND (reference sequence). V was clipped by 9 bases and J by 7 bases; unmatched bases: 11. The CDR3 extends over 14 amino acids. CDR3 coding DNA: TGTGCCAGCCTGGACAGGGCCGGTATGAATGAGCAGTTCTTC. This codes for CASLDRAGMNEQFF.

This clone has only a few counts. The genes are TRBV29-1 and TRBJ1-1; D gene uncertain. The V end lost 7 bases, the J end lost 6 bases, and 15 bases lay between the germline ends. The CDR3 has 12 amino acids. In germline, CDR1 is SQVTM, CDR2 ANQGSEA. The DNA for the CDR3 is TGCAGCGCCGTGTGGGTTAGCCCTGAAGCTTTCTTT. The encoded protein is CSAVWVSPEAFF.

A few counts support this clone. The chain has TRBV7-3 and TRBJ2-5, with 12 bases identical to TRBD1. This CDR3 contains 15 residues. Trimming at V came to 4 bases and at J to 5 bases, leaving 5 bases not matched to a gene. CDR1 SGHTA and CDR2 FQGTGA come from the germline V gene. This CDR3 is CASSSTGQGAETQYF. CDR3 coding DNA: TGTGCCAGCAGCTCTACGGGACAGGGGGCTGAGACCCAGTACTTC.

This clone was counted only a few times. The V and J genes are TRBV19 and TRBJ2-3; 14 bases line up with TRBD2. The CDR3 sequence is 14 residues long. The V segment lost 8 bases and the J segment 6 bases; nucleotides outside the gene matches: 4. Per the germline V gene, CDR1 is LNHDA and CDR2 is SQIVND (reference sequence). Here the CDR3 reads CASGLAGGRDTQYF. CDR3 coding DNA: TGTGCCAGTGGACTAGCGGGAGGCCGGGATACGCAGTATTTT.

CDR3 residues: CASTSRPQDGELFF. The CDR3, as DNA: TGTGCCAGCACAAGTAGGCCCCAGGACGGGGAGCTGTTTTTT. The rearrangement uses TRBV5-4 and TRBJ2-2; D unresolved. V was cut by 6 bases and J by 7 bases, with 16 bases left in between. The CDR3 consists of 14 residues. The germline CDR1 and CDR2 sequences are SGHNT and YYREEE (reference sequence).

This clone came up a few times. The same CDR3 is also encoded by other DNA sequences in this sample. J is TRBJ2-5 and V is TRBV28; possible D gene TRBD1, 5 bases. V gave up 2 bases and J gave up 5 bases, with 9 bases separating them. Per germline, CDR1 MDHEN and CDR2 SYDVKM. The CDR3 has 13 amino acids. Written as DNA, the CDR3 is TGTGCCAGCAGTTTAATGGGGCGGGAGACCCAGTACTTC. It encodes CASSLMGRETQYF.

This sequence joins TRBV28 and TRBJ2-1, with D maybe TRBD1 (5 bases). Germline V gene sequence: CDR1 MDHEN, CDR2 SYDVKM. V lost 5 bases and J 4 bases, leaving 12 bases between the germline ends. The CDR3 runs 14 residues. CDR3 DNA sequence: TGTGCCAGCAGTGCCGACAGAAGATACAATGAGCAGTTCTTC. Protein product: CASSADRRYNEQFF.

In its sample, this clone was seen a few times. The chain recombines TRBV29-1 with TRBJ1-2; maybe TRBD1 (6 bases). CDR1 SQVTM and CDR2 ANQGSEA come from the germline V gene. V gave up 4 bases and J gave up 8 bases, with 20 bases separating them. CDR3 length: 14 amino acids. The CDR3 DNA reads TGCAGCGTTGCCCCGCTAACAGGGACGGCGGGCTACACCTTC. Protein product: CSVAPLTGTAGYTF.

This chain uses TRBV18 with TRBJ2-7, with 7 bases lining up with TRBD1. Germline V lookup: CDR1 KGHSH, CDR2 LQKENI. Trimming at V came to 5 bases and at J to 7 bases, leaving 8 bases not matched to a gene. This CDR3 has 13 amino acids. In DNA, the CDR3 is TGTGCCAGCTCATCACAGGGGACGGAGGAGCAGTACTTC. Translated: CASSSQGTEEQYF. Based on the CDR3 plus reference TRBV18 and TRBJ2-7, the full variable domain is NAGVMQNPRHLVRRRGQEARLRCSPMKGHSHVYWYRQLPEEGLKFMVYLQKENIIDESGMPKERFSAEFPKEGPSILRIQQVVRGDSAAYFCASSSQGTEEQYFGPGTRLTVT.

The J gene is TRBJ2-7, the V gene TRBV4-1; 14 bases fit TRBD2. The CDR3 length is 15 residues. Germline trimming cut 5 bases from V and 6 bases from J; bases unmatched to any gene: 6. Germline V gene data show CDR1 as MGHRA and CDR2 as YSYEKL. CDR3 coding DNA: TGCGCCAGCAGCTCTCGGACTAGCGGGAGGCTCGAGCAGTACTTC. It translates to CASSSRTSGRLEQYF.

This clone was observed a handful of times. V and J are TRBV7-3 and TRBJ2-5; D not certain. Deletions cut 5 bases from V and 0 bases from J, with 7 bases between. The CDR3 extends over 13 amino acids. Per the germline V gene, CDR1 is SGHTA and CDR2 is FQGTGA. As DNA, the CDR3 is TGTGCCAGCAGCGAGACATACCAAGAGACCCAGTACTTC. It encodes CASSETYQETQYF. The whole variable domain, remainder taken from reference TRBV7-3 and TRBJ2-5, is GAGVSQTPSNKVTEKGKYVELRCDPISGHTALYWYRQSLGQGPEFLIYFQGTGAADDSGLPNDRFFAVRPEGSVSTLKIQRTERGDSAVYLCASSETYQETQYFGPGTRLLVL.

This chain links TRBV7-9 with TRBJ2-7; D remains ambiguous. Between the trimmed V and J ends, which lost 5 bases and 3 bases, there was a span of 14 bases. Germline values: CDR1 SEHNR, CDR2 FQNEAQ (reference sequence). This CDR3 has 14 residues. CDR3 in amino acids: CASSTTTGNYEQYF. DNA for the CDR3: TGTGCCAGCAGCACGACGACTGGGAACTACGAGCAGTACTTC.

The genes are TRBV7-2 and TRBJ2-7, with unresolved D. The CDR3 has 13 amino acids. In germline, CDR1 is SGHTA, CDR2 FQGNSA. Trimming stripped 1 base from V and 6 bases from J, with 10 bases between. CDR3 residues: CASSLDQQREQYF. DNA of the CDR3: TGTGCCAGCAGCTTAGATCAGCAGCGCGAGCAGTACTTC.

The V call is TRBV7-2, the J call TRBJ2-7, with D unresolved. The germline V gene has CDR1 SGHTA and CDR2 FQGNSA. CDR3 length: 15 residues. Trimming took 1 base from V and 0 from J, leaving 10 bases between them. The CDR3 DNA sequence: TGTGCCAGCAGCTTAGAAGTCAGGATCTCCTACGAGCAGTACTTC. The encoded protein is CASSLEVRISYEQYF.